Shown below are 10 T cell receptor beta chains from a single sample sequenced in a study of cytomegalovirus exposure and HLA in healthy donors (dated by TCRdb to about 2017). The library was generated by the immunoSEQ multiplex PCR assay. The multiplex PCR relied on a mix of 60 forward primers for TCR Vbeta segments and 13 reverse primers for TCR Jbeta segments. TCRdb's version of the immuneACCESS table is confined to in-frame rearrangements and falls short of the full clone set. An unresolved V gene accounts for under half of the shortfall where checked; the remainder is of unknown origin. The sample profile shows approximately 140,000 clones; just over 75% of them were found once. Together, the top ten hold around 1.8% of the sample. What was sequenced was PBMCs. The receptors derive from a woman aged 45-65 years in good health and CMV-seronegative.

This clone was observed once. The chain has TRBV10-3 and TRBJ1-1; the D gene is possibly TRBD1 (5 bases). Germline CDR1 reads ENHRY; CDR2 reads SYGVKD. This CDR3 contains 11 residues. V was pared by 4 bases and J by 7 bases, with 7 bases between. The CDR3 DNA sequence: TGTGCCATCAGTGTAGGGGTTGAAGCTTTCTTT. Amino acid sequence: CAISVGVEAFF.

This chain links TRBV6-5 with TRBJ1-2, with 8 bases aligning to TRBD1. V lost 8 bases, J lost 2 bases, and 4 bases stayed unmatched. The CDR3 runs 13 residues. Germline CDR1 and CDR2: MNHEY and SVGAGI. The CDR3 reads CASYRGSNYGYTF. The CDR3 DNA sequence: TGTGCCAGCTACAGGGGGTCGAACTATGGCTACACCTTC.

The CDR3 coding sequence is TGCGCCAGCAGCTTGGGGACGGGGGCAGATACGCAGTATTTT. Residues: CASSLGTGADTQYF. The chain couples TRBV5-1 to TRBJ2-3, with D maybe TRBD2 (6 bases). The CDR3 is 14 residues long. Trimming stripped 0 bases from V and 4 bases from J, with 9 bases between. In germline, CDR1 is SGHRS, CDR2 YFSETQ.

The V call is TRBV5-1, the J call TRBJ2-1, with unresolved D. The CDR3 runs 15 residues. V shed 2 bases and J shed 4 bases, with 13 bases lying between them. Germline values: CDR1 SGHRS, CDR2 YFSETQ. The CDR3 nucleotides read TGCGCCAGCAGCTTCGAGGCGTTCCCTTACAATGAGCAGTTCTTC. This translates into CASSFEAFPYNEQFF.

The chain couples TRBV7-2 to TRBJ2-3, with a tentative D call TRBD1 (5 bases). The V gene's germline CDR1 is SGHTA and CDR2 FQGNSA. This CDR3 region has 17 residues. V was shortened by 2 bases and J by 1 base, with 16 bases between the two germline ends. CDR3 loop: CASSLTPSLQGTDTQYF. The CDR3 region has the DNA TGTGCCAGCAGCTTAACTCCAAGCCTACAGGGCACAGATACGCAGTATTTT.

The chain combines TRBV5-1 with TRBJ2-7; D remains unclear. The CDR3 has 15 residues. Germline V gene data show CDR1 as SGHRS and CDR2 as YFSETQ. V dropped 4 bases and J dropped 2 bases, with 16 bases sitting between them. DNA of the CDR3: TGCGCCAGCAGCCCCAACTCGGGTCAAACCTACGAGCAGTACTTC. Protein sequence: CASSPNSGQTYEQYF.

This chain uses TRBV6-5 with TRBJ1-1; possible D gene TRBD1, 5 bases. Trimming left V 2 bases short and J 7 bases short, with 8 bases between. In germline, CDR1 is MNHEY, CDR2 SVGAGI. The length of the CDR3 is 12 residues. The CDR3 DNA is TGTGCCAGCAGTTACAGGGGCGTTGAAGCTTTCTTT. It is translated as CASSYRGVEAFF.

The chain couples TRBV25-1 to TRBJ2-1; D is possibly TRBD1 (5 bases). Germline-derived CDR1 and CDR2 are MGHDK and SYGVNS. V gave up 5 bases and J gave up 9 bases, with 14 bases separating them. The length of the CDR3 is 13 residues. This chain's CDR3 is CASSQGSASEQFF. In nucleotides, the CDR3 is TGTGCCAGCAGTCAGGGAAGCGCTAGTGAGCAGTTCTTC.

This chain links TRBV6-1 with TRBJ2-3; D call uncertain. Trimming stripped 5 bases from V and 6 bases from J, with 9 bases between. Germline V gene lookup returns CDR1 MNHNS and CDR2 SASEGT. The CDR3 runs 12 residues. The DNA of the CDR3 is TGTGCCAGCAGTTCCCAGATGGATACGCAGTATTTT. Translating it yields CASSSQMDTQYF.

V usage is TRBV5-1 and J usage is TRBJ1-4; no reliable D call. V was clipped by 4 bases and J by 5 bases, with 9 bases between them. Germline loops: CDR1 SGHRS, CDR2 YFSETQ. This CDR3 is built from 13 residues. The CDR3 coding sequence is TGCGCCAGCAGCCTGACGGGGAATGAAAAACTGTTTTTT. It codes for CASSLTGNEKLFF. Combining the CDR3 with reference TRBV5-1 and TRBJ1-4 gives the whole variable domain KAGVTQTPRYLIKTRGQQVTLSCSPISGHRSVSWYQQTPGQGLQFLFEYFSETQRNKGNFPGRFSGRQFSNSRSEMNVSTLELGDSALYLCASSLTGNEKLFFGSGTQLSVL.